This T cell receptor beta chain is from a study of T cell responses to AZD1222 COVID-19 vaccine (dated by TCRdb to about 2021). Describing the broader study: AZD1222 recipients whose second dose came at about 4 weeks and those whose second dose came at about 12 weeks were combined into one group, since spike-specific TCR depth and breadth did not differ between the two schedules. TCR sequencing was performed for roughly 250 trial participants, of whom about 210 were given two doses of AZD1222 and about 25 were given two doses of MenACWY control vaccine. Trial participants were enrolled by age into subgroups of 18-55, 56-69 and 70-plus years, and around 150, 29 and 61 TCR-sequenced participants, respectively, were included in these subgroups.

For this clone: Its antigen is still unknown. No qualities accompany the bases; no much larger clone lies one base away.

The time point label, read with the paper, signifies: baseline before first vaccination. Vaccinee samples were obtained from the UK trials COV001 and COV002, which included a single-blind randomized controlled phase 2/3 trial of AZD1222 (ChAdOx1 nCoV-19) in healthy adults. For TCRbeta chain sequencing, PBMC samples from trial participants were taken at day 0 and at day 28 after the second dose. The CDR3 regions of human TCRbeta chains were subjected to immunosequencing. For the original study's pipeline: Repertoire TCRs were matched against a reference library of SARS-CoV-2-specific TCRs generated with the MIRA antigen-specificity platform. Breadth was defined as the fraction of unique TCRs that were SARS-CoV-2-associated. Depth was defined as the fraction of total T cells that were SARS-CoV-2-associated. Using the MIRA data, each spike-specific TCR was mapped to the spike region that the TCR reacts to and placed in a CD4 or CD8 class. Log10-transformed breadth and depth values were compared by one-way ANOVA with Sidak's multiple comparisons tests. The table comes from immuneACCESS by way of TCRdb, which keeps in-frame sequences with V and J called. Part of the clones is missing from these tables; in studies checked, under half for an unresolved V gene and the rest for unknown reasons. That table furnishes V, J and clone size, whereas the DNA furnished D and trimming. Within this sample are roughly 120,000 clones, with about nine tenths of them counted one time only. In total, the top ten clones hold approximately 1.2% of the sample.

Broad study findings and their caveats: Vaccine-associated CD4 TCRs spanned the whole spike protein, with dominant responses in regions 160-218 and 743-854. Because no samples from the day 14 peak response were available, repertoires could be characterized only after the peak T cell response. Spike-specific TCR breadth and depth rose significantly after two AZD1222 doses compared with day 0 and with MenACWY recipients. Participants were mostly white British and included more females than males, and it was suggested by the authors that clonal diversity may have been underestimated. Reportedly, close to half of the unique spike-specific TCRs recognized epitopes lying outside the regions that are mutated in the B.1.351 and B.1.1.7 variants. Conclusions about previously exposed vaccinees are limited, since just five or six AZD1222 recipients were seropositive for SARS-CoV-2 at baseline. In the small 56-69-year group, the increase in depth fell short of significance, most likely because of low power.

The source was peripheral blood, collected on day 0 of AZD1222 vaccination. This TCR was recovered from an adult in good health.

The DNA is as follows: TGCAGCGTTGAAGACGGAGGGTACGAGCAGTACTTC. It codes for CSVEDGGYEQYF. The rearrangement combines TRBV29-1 with TRBJ2-7; the D region possibly corresponds to TRBD2 (6 bases align). Measured from the cysteine to the phenylalanine, the CDR3 is 12 residues long. Just the 36-base CDR3 DNA is kept, in frame starting at base 1. Trimming removed 0 bases from V and 4 bases from J, leaving 7 bases between the germline ends. The CDR1 and CDR2 encoded by the germline V gene are SQVTM and ANQGSEA.